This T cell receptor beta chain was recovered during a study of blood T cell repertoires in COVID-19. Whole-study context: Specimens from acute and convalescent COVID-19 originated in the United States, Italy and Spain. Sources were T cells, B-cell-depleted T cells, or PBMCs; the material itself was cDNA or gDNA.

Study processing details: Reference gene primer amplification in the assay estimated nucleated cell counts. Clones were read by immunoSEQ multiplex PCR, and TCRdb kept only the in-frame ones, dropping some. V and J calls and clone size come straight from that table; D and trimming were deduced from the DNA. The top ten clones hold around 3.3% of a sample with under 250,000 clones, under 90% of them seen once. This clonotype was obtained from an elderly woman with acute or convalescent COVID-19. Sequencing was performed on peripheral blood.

CDR3 protein: CASIRDSGSSGYTF. The CDR3 DNA reads as TGCGCCAGCATCAGGGACAGCGGCTCCTCCGGCTACACCTTC. This rearrangement joins TRBV5-1 to TRBJ1-2; 7 positions match TRBD1. Trimming at V came to 6 bases and at J to 8 bases, leaving 13 bases not matched to a gene. This CDR3 contains 14 residues. Germline CDR1 reads SGHRS; CDR2 reads YFSETQ.